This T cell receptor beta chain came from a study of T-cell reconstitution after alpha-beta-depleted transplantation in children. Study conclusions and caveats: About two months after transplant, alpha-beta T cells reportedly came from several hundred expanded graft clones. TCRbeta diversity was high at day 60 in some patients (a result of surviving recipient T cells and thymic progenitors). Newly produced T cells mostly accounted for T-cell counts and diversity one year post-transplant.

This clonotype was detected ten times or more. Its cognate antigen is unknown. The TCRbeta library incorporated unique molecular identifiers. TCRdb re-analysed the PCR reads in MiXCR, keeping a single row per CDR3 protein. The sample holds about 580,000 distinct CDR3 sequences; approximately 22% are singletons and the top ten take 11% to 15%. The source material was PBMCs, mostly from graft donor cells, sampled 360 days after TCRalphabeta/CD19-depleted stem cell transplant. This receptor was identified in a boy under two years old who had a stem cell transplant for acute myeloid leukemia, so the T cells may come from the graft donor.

The CDR3 DNA sequence: TGTGCCAGCAGCTTGGGGACTAGCGGCACAGATACGCAGTATTTT. Translated, it gives CASSLGTSGTDTQYF. The chain recombines TRBV11-2 with TRBJ2-3, with TRBD2 matching 10 bases. The CDR3 totals 15 residues. V trimming: 3 bases; J trimming: 1 base; junction bases outside the gene matches: 1. Germline loops: CDR1 SGHAT, CDR2 FQNNGV.